These 31 T cell receptor beta chains originate from one sample sequenced in a study of blood T cell repertoires in COVID-19. TCRdb keeps only in-frame clones here, not all; method: immunoSEQ multiplex PCR. The data show fewer than 350,000 clones, under 95% seen once. Source material: PBMCs or T cells enriched from blood (not recorded which). These receptors were collected from a man aged 35 to 55 who had been exposed to COVID-19.

The V gene is TRBV15, the J gene TRBJ2-3; no reliable D call. The CDR3 is 14 amino acids. The V and J ends lost 3 bases and 4 bases respectively, with 11 bases between them. The germline V gene has CDR1 LNHNV and CDR2 YYDKDF (reference sequence). The CDR3, as DNA: TGTGCCACCAGCAGGGAGACTCTAGCAGATACGCAGTATTTT. Translated: CATSRETLADTQYF.

This chain joins TRBV3-1 (or the pseudogene TRBV3-2) and TRBJ1-2; 7 bases line up with TRBD1. Germline V gene data show CDR1 as LGHDT and CDR2 as YNNKEL (reference sequence). The trim removed 3 bases at V and 2 bases at J, leaving 15 bases unmatched. The CDR3 is 18 amino acids. Here the CDR3 DNA reads TGTGCCAGCAGCCAGAAGTCCGGGACAGAAAACTCAAACTATGGCTACACCTTC. Translating gives CASSQKSGTENSNYGYTF.

V gene TRBV6-5 combines with J gene TRBJ2-2, with 14 bases lining up with TRBD2. The V and J ends lost 6 bases and 7 bases, in that order; junction bases with no gene match: 4. This CDR3 region has 15 residues. Germline values: CDR1 MNHEY, CDR2 SVGAGI. CDR3 region: CASRGGLAGGGELFF. CDR3 sequence (DNA): TGTGCCAGCAGGGGAGGACTAGCGGGGGGCGGGGAGCTGTTTTTT.

This clone occurred once. The chain joins TRBV6-2 or TRBV6-3 to TRBJ2-7; 10 bases map to TRBD2. The germline CDR1 and CDR2 sequences are MNHEY and SVGEGT. This CDR3 spans 17 amino acids. V was clipped by 5 bases and J by 4 bases; unmatched bases: 14. CDR3 sequence (DNA): TGTGCCAGCAGTGACGATCGACTAGCGGGTCTTATGTACGAGCAGTACTTC. It specifies CASSDDRLAGLMYEQYF.

This clone was seen a few times. This rearrangement joins TRBV5-5 to TRBJ2-1, with 7 bases matching TRBD2. The junction had 5 bases not matched to a gene; V was cut back by 1 base and J by 4 bases. The CDR3 extends over 15 amino acids. Looked up from germline, CDR1 is SGHKS and CDR2 is YYEKEE (reference sequence). CDR3 sequence (DNA): TGTGCCAGCAGCTTGTTCCGGGAGGCGTACAATGAGCAGTTCTTC. This gives the protein CASSLFREAYNEQFF.

The rearrangement links TRBV11-2 to TRBJ1-3; D might be TRBD1 (5 bases). Germline assignment: CDR1 SGHAT and CDR2 FQNNGV. The V end lost 5 bases, the J end lost 7 bases, and 18 bases lay between the germline ends. This CDR3 comprises 15 residues. The CDR3 here is CASSPLQGNQNTIYF. In DNA, the CDR3 is TGTGCCAGCAGCCCCCTTCAGGGCAATCAGAACACCATATATTTT. Based on the CDR3 plus reference TRBV11-2 and TRBJ1-3, the full variable domain is EAGVAQSPRYKIIEKRQSVAFWCNPISGHATLYWYQQILGQGPKLLIQFQNNGVVDDSQLPKDRFSAERLKGVDSTLKIQPAKLEDSAVYLCASSPLQGNQNTIYFGEGSWLTVV.

The genes are TRBV24-1 and TRBJ2-1; a possible D gene is TRBD2 (6 bases). Germline V gene lookup returns CDR1 KGHDR and CDR2 SFDVKD. V shed 0 bases and J shed 8 bases, with 19 bases lying between them. This CDR3 contains 17 residues. The CDR3 is CATSDLHYKAGGYEQFF. In DNA, the CDR3 is TGTGCCACCAGTGATTTGCATTACAAGGCCGGGGGATATGAGCAGTTCTTC.

This sequence joins TRBV19 and TRBJ1-1; possible D gene TRBD1, 6 bases. Trimming shortened V by 7 bases and J by 0 bases, and 21 bases separated the two germline ends. The CDR3 runs to 17 residues. The germline CDR1 and CDR2 sequences are LNHDA and SQIVND (reference sequence). CDR3 region: CASTITPGHSMNTEAFF. The CDR3 bases are TGTGCCAGTACCATTACCCCGGGACACTCGATGAACACTGAAGCTTTCTTT.

The chain carries TRBV5-4 and TRBJ1-1; maybe TRBD1 (5 bases). Germline V gene lookup returns CDR1 SGHNT and CDR2 YYREEE (reference sequence). Trimming took 4 bases from V and 6 from J, leaving 16 bases between them. CDR3 length: 14 residues. Here the CDR3 reads CASSPWQGSSEAFF. CDR3 in DNA: TGTGCCAGCAGCCCCTGGCAGGGCAGCTCTGAAGCTTTCTTT.

The chain joins TRBV11-2 to TRBJ2-5; TRBD2 might be the D (5 bases). CDR1 and CDR2 from the germline V gene are SGHAT and FQNNGV. This CDR3 comprises 13 residues. V was cut by 5 bases and J by 5 bases, with 12 bases left in between. The CDR3 spells CASSLASSETQYF. DNA for the CDR3: TGTGCCAGCAGCCTAGCCTCCAGTGAGACCCAGTACTTC.

This sequence joins TRBV7-3 and TRBJ2-2; 7 bases map to TRBD2. The germline V gene has CDR1 SGHTA and CDR2 FQGTGA. J gave up 6 bases and V 4 bases, and 8 bases lay outside the gene matches. The CDR3 loop spans 15 amino acids. CDR3 in DNA: TGTGCCAGCAGCTCACGAGCGGGATGGTCCGGGGAGCTGTTTTTT. Its protein is CASSSRAGWSGELFF.

This clone was recorded once. The chain is built from TRBV3-1 (or the pseudogene TRBV3-2) and TRBJ2-5; a possible D gene is TRBD1 (6 bases). The V gene's germline CDR1 is LGHDT and CDR2 YNNKEL (reference sequence). This CDR3 has 14 residues. Trimming cost V 4 bases and J 1 base, with 10 bases left between them. The CDR3 region is CASSLTGRQETQYF. CDR3 DNA sequence: TGTGCCAGCAGCCTCACAGGGCGCCAAGAGACCCAGTACTTC.

The chain combines TRBV28 with TRBJ1-5; 9 nucleotides line up with TRBD1. V lost 4 bases, J lost 4 bases, and 8 bases stayed unmatched. The CDR3 is 16 residues long. Germline V gene sequence: CDR1 MDHEN, CDR2 SYDVKM. CDR3 bases: TGTGCCAGCAGTTGGGGACAGGGTCTAATAAATCAGCCCCAGCATTTT. It is translated as CASSWGQGLINQPQHF. Together with reference TRBV28 and TRBJ1-5, the CDR3 gives the full variable domain: DVKVTQSSRYLVKRTGEKVFLECVQDMDHENMFWYRQDPGLGLRLIYFSYDVKMKEKGDIPEGYSVSREKKERFSLILESASTNQTSMYLCASSWGQGLINQPQHFGDGTRLSIL.

The V gene is TRBV14, the J gene TRBJ2-1; 10 bases align to TRBD2. The V gene's germline CDR1 is SGHDN and CDR2 FVKESK. V lost 4 bases, J lost 1 base, and 16 bases stayed unmatched. The CDR3 has 20 amino acids. This CDR3 is CASSPLAASGSLGSYNEQFF. The CDR3, as DNA: TGTGCCAGCAGCCCCCTCGCCGCTAGCGGGAGCTTGGGTTCCTACAATGAGCAGTTCTTC.

This clone was found a few times. This chain links TRBV4-1 with TRBJ2-5, with 7 positions matching TRBD2. With V trimmed by 2 bases and J by 3 bases, 3 bases remained unmatched. Germline V gene sequence: CDR1 MGHRA, CDR2 YSYEKL. The CDR3 covers 14 residues. The CDR3 sequence is CASSQSGAKETQYF. The CDR3 DNA sequence: TGCGCCAGCAGCCAAAGCGGGGCCAAAGAGACCCAGTACTTC.

This chain connects TRBV24-1 to TRBJ2-1; 8 bases agree with TRBD2. After removal of 5 bases from V and 1 base from J, the junction contained 6 bases not matched to a gene. The CDR3 is 16 residues long. Germline V gene data show CDR1 as KGHDR and CDR2 as SFDVKD. This chain's CDR3 is CATSGVSGSSYNEQFF. The CDR3 DNA follows: TGTGCCACCAGTGGTGTCAGCGGGAGTTCCTACAATGAGCAGTTCTTC.

The rearrangement joins TRBV10-3 to TRBJ2-1; D unresolved. Trimming stripped 6 bases from V and 8 bases from J, with 8 bases between. The CDR3 is made up of 11 amino acids. Germline loops: CDR1 ENHRY, CDR2 SYGVKD. The CDR3 sequence: CAISPSYEQFF. The CDR3 bases are TGTGCCATCAGCCCTTCGTATGAGCAGTTCTTC.

This chain links TRBV5-1 with TRBJ2-4, with 9 bases fitting TRBD1. The junction had 4 bases not matched to a gene; V was cut back by 3 bases and J by 0 bases. Germline V CDR1 and CDR2: SGHRS, YFSETQ. The CDR3 spans 16 residues. Written as DNA, the CDR3 is TGCGCCAGCAGCTGGGGACAGGGCGAAGCCAAAAACATTCAGTACTTC. Translated, it gives CASSWGQGEAKNIQYF.

The chain couples TRBV4-1 to TRBJ1-6; D is uncertain. The CDR3 has 14 amino acids. V was cut by 3 bases and J by 11 bases, with 14 bases left in between. Germline V gene data show CDR1 as MGHRA and CDR2 as YSYEKL. CDR3 sequence reads: CASSQVRSATPLHF. The DNA of the CDR3 is TGCGCCAGCAGCCAGGTGAGGTCGGCGACACCCCTCCACTTT.

The chain has TRBV27 and TRBJ1-4; 7 bases are a match to TRBD1. The CDR3 runs 14 residues. Unmatched junction bases numbered 5, after V lost 4 bases and J lost 6 bases. Germline values: CDR1 MNHEY, CDR2 SMNVEV (reference sequence). The CDR3: CASSSEGGHEKLFF. The CDR3 DNA sequence: TGTGCCAGCAGTTCGGAAGGGGGCCATGAAAAACTGTTTTTT.

The rearrangement joins TRBV2 to TRBJ2-7; TRBD2 might be the D (6 bases). Germline CDR1 reads SNHLY; CDR2 reads FYNNEI. This CDR3 has 11 residues. The V end was cut by 3 bases, the J end by 6 bases, with 6 bases between. Written as DNA, the CDR3 is TGTGCCAGCAGTGAGGGAGGCGAGCAGTACTTC. This sequence encodes CASSEGGEQYF.

The V call is TRBV2, the J call TRBJ1-6; D perhaps matches TRBD1 (5 bases). There are 14 residues in the CDR3. Germline V gene data show CDR1 as SNHLY and CDR2 as FYNNEI. V was pared by 10 bases and J by 10 bases, with 20 bases between. The CDR3 loop is CATAGLSSWSPLHF. CDR3 DNA: TGTGCCACCGCAGGGCTGAGTTCGTGGTCACCCCTCCACTTT.

This clone occurred once. The chain employs TRBV11-1 and TRBJ2-1; D remains unclear. The V gene's germline CDR1 is SGHAT and CDR2 FQDESV (reference sequence). V lost 0 bases, J lost 8 bases, and 8 bases lay in between. The CDR3 is 13 amino acids. CDR3 loop: CASSLAMSDEQFF. The CDR3 coding sequence is TGTGCCAGCAGCTTAGCGATGAGCGATGAGCAGTTCTTC.

The CDR3 reads CASSDPQGAGYGYTF. CDR3 DNA: TGTGCCAGCAGCGATCCGCAGGGGGCTGGTTATGGCTACACCTTC. The chain links TRBV9 to TRBJ1-2, with 8 bases aligning to TRBD1. The germline CDR1 and CDR2 sequences are SGDLS and YYNGEE. This CDR3 comprises 15 residues. Unmatched junction bases numbered 9, after V lost 3 bases and J lost 5 bases. Combining the CDR3 with reference TRBV9 and TRBJ1-2 gives the whole variable domain DSGVTQTPKHLITATGQRVTLRCSPRSGDLSVYWYQQSLDQGLQFLIQYYNGEERAKGNILERFSAQQFPDLHSELNLSSLELGDSALYFCASSDPQGAGYGYTFGSGTRLTVV.

The chain recombines TRBV4-1 with TRBJ2-7; TRBD2 aligns across 10 bases. V lost 3 bases and J lost 4; bases outside the gene matches: 6. CDR3 length: 15 residues. Looked up from germline, CDR1 is MGHRA and CDR2 is YSYEKL. The chain's CDR3 is CASSHPAGGGYEQYF. The CDR3 nucleotides read TGCGCCAGCAGCCACCCAGCGGGAGGGGGGTACGAGCAGTACTTC.

This sequence joins TRBV7-3 and TRBJ2-3, with D perhaps matching TRBD2 (6 bases). The germline CDR1 and CDR2 sequences are SGHTA and FQGTGA. CDR3 length: 15 residues. The germline V and J ends were trimmed by 0 bases and 1 base, with 8 bases remaining between them. CDR3 in DNA: TGTGCCAGCAGCTTAACGGGGGGTCGCACAGATACGCAGTATTTT. Translated: CASSLTGGRTDTQYF.

In this sample, this clone turned up once. This chain uses TRBV30 with TRBJ1-1; TRBD1 matches at 7 bases. CDR3 size: 14 residues. The ends lost 0 bases at V and 0 bases at J; junction bases unmatched: 1. Germline CDR1 is GTSNPN and CDR2 is SVGIG (reference sequence). CDR3 coding DNA: TGTGCCTGGAGTGTTGGACAGGTGAACACTGAAGCTTTCTTT. Translated, it gives CAWSVGQVNTEAFF.

J is TRBJ2-6 and V is TRBV9, with 9 bases identical to TRBD1. V was clipped by 5 bases and J by 2 bases; unmatched bases: 17. The germline V gene has CDR1 SGDLS and CDR2 YYNGEE. This CDR3 is 20 amino acids long. This CDR3 reads CASRSNRGGQGSPGANVLTF. As DNA, the CDR3 is TGTGCCAGCAGAAGTAACCGAGGGGGACAGGGAAGTCCTGGGGCCAACGTCCTGACTTTC.

The chain uses TRBV6-5 and TRBJ2-7, with 10 bases lining up with TRBD1. This CDR3 is built from 13 residues. V gave up 9 bases and J gave up 7 bases; unmatched junction bases: 9. The germline V gene has CDR1 MNHEY and CDR2 SVGAGI. In DNA form, the CDR3 reads TGTGCCAGTTCCGGGACAGGGGTTCGGGAGCAGTACTTC. Residues: CASSGTGVREQYF.

This chain joins TRBV27 and TRBJ2-5, with D perhaps TRBD1 (5 bases). The V gene's germline CDR1 is MNHEY and CDR2 SMNVEV (reference sequence). The CDR3 runs to 13 residues. Trimming cost V 7 bases and J 3 bases, with 12 bases left between them. The CDR3 loop is CASTGHGEETQYF. The CDR3 DNA sequence: TGTGCCAGCACCGGACATGGGGAAGAGACCCAGTACTTC.

The chain recombines TRBV18 with TRBJ2-1, with TRBD2 matching 7 bases. Looked up from germline, CDR1 is KGHSH and CDR2 is LQKENI. The CDR3 is made up of 16 amino acids. V lost 3 bases and J lost 2; bases outside the gene matches: 7. The CDR3 loop is CASSPLAGEAYNEQFF. The CDR3 DNA reads as TGTGCCAGCTCACCCCTGGCGGGGGAGGCCTACAATGAGCAGTTCTTC.